The 6 T cell receptor beta chains presented below share a single source sample, sequenced in a study of lung T cells in sarcoidosis with Löfgren's syndrome. TCRdb redid the calling of the reads with MiXCR, one entry per CDR3 protein. The table includes about 2,000 distinct CDR3 sequences, roughly a fifth detected once. Sequencing used CD4+ T cells from bronchoalveolar lavage. The receptors shown here come from a human donor with sarcoidosis (Löfgren's syndrome or another form), or a control subject (not recorded which).

This clonotype was observed at least ten times. The chain carries TRBV30 and TRBJ1-1, with no clear D. The V and J ends lost 4 bases and 0 bases respectively, with 12 bases between them. The CDR3 sequence is 14 residues long. CDR1 and CDR2 (germline): GTSNPN, SVGIG (reference sequence). The CDR3 DNA sequence: TGTGCCTGGAAGTCGATTTCCATGAACACTGAAGCTTTCTTT. It is translated as CAWKSISMNTEAFF.

This clonotype is classed as medium-sized (0.01 to 0.1%). CDR3 bases: TGTGCCAGCAGTTCCAGAGGGACTAGCGGGAGCCACGAGCAGTACTTC. Its translation is CASSSRGTSGSHEQYF. This chain joins TRBV27 and TRBJ2-7; 14 nucleotides align to TRBD2. The J segment lost 5 bases and the V segment lost 4 bases, leaving 7 bases of the junction unmatched. Per the germline V gene, CDR1 is MNHEY and CDR2 is SMNVEV (reference sequence). CDR3 length: 16 residues.

Points on this clonotype: This may arise from a read error, as a much more abundant clone is one base away. The V call is TRBV10-3, the J call TRBJ1-5; D is unclear. The assigned J gene may be wrong: the sequence end matches TRBJ2-3 better. This CDR3 comprises 15 residues. Per germline, CDR1 ENHRY and CDR2 SYGVKD. CDR3 nucleotides: TGTGCCATCAGTGAAGGTTTGGAAAGCAATCAGCCCCAGTATTTT. It encodes CAISEGLESNQPQYF.

Of note for this clonotype: This may come from a read error, since a much larger clone is one base off. This chain uses TRBV30 with TRBJ2-2; TRBD2 aligns across 13 bases. CDR1 is GTSNPN and CDR2 is SVGIG in the germline V gene (reference sequence). The CDR3 runs to 15 residues. The CDR3 sequence is CACLGLAGDPGGLFF. The CDR3 region has the DNA TGTGCCTGCCTCGGACTAGCGGGAGATCCCGGGGGGCTGTTTTTT.

This clonotype is medium-sized (0.01 to 0.1%) by share. The rearrangement links TRBV18 to TRBJ2-7; D unresolved. Trimming pared 2 bases from V and 0 bases from J, leaving 5 bases between. CDR1 is KGHSH, CDR2 LQKENI, per germline. CDR3 length: 13 residues. For the CDR3, the DNA is TGTGCCAGCTCACCAACAGTCTCCTACGAGCAGTACTTC. As protein: CASSPTVSYEQYF.

This clonotype was counted at least ten times. This chain links TRBV5-5 with TRBJ2-1; possibly TRBD2 for D (5 bases). V was shortened by 0 bases and J by 8 bases, with 12 bases between the two germline ends. The germline gives CDR1 SGHKS, CDR2 YYEKEE (reference sequence). The length of the CDR3 is 14 residues. CDR3 protein: CASSLGTPWDEQFF. The CDR3 DNA follows: TGTGCCAGCAGCTTGGGGACTCCTTGGGATGAGCAGTTCTTC.